A selection of T cell receptor beta chains follows, all from one sample in a study of blood T cell repertoires in COVID-19. Profiling relied on immunoSEQ multiplex PCR, and the TCRdb table lists in-frame clones only, not all of them. Of 150,000 to 200,000 clones in the sample, 92% were seen once. The sequenced material came from peripheral blood. Receptor source: a man under 40 with COVID-19, enrolled during active disease. Both conserved end residues are part of each CDR3. The order of the fields is J gene, V gene, clone size, D gene, CDR3 DNA, CDR3 protein. The D gene is left open where the match is weak. Where a row states a size, it is once, few, many or the class of an expanded clone; other rows omit it.

TRBJ2-2 TRBV7-8 few NA TGTGCCAGCAGCTCCATCGGGGAGCTGTTTTTT CASSSIGELFF
TRBJ1-1 TRBV19 once NA TGTGCCAGTAGTATCCGGGACTTTAACACTGAAGCTTTCTTT CASSIRDFNTEAFF
TRBJ1-1 TRBV28 NA TRBD1 TGTGCCAGCAGTTCTCCCGGGACAGTGAACACTGAAGCTTTCTTT CASSSPGTVNTEAFF
TRBJ2-4 TRBV6-5 NA NA TGTGCCAGCGTCCAAGGAGGCAAAAACATTCAGTACTTC CASVQGGKNIQYF
TRBJ1-5 TRBV4-2 NA NA TGTGCCAGCAGCCAAGAGGGCCACGGGGGCAATCAGCCCCAGCATTTT CASSQEGHGGNQPQHF
TRBJ2-3 TRBV7-9 NA NA TGTGCCAGCAGCCCCCTGGTCGGGGTCGGAGATACGCAGTATTTT CASSPLVGVGDTQYF
TRBJ2-5 TRBV7-9 NA NA TGTGCCAGCAGCTTTGCGGAGTGGCAAGAGACCCAGTACTTC CASSFAEWQETQYF
TRBJ1-5 TRBV28 NA NA TGTGCCAGCATACCCCCCGTTTGGAGGGATGGCAATCAGCCCCAGCATTTT CASIPPVWRDGNQPQHF
TRBJ2-1 TRBV5-1 NA TRBD2 TGCGCCAGCTACTCTGGGACTAGCGGGAGAAGATCCTACAATGAGCAGTTCTTC CASYSGTSGRRSYNEQFF
TRBJ2-1 TRBV24-1 NA TRBD2 TGTGCCACCATCCTAGCGGGGGGGAGCTACAATGAGCAGTTCTTC CATILAGGSYNEQFF
TRBJ2-3 TRBV6-5 NA TRBD1 TGTGCCAGCCGGGACAGGGGCACAGATACGCAGTATTTT CASRDRGTDTQYF
TRBJ1-2 TRBV11-1 NA NA TGTGCCAGCAGCCCCCGTCCGCAGGGCTATGGCTACACCTTC CASSPRPQGYGYTF
TRBJ2-2 TRBV28 NA TRBD1 TGTGCCAGCAGTTTCCCACCCGACAGGGGGTTAGGAACCGGGGAGCTGTTTTTT CASSFPPDRGLGTGELFF
TRBJ2-1 TRBV3-1/TRBV3-2 NA NA TGTGCCAGCAGCTCTAATTACAATGAGCAGTTCTTC CASSSNYNEQFF
TRBJ2-1 TRBV27 NA TRBD2 TGTGCCAGCAGTACGACTAGCGGGAGTTACAATGAGCAGTTCTTC CASSTTSGSYNEQFF
TRBJ1-4 TRBV4-3 NA NA TGCGCCAGCAGCCAAGACTATTATGGTGAAAAACTGTTTTTT CASSQDYYGEKLFF
TRBJ1-3 TRBV20-1 NA NA TGCAGTGCTAGTCACAGGGAGTCTGGAAACACCATATATTTT CSASHRESGNTIYF
TRBJ1-4 TRBV6-5 NA NA TGTGCCAGCATGGAGAACCCGGCGGAAAAACTGTTTTTT CASMENPAEKLFF
TRBJ1-3 TRBV4-3 NA TRBD1 TGCGCCAGCAGCCACCGACAGGGACCAAGCTCTGGAAACACCATATATTTT CASSHRQGPSSGNTIYF
TRBJ1-1 TRBV19 NA NA TGTGCCAGTAGTAAGCAGGGGATGAACACTGAAGCTTTCTTT CASSKQGMNTEAFF
TRBJ2-3 TRBV6-5 NA NA TGTGCCAGCAGTTACTCGGGGGGAGTGGGAGATACGCAGTATTTT CASSYSGGVGDTQYF
TRBJ2-7 TRBV15 NA NA TGTGCCACCAGCAGAGATTGGGCAGGGATCTGGTCCGAGCAGTACTTC CATSRDWAGIWSEQYF
TRBJ1-4 TRBV4-1 once NA TGCGCCAGCAGCCATGAAGGACTCCCCGAAAAACTGTTTTTT CASSHEGLPEKLFF
TRBJ2-1 TRBV12-5 NA TRBD2 TGTGCTAGCGGGGGACTAGCGTGGAGTCCAGACAATGAGCAGTTCTTC CASGGLAWSPDNEQFF
TRBJ1-4 TRBV5-5 NA TRBD1 TGTGCCAGCAGCCCGGGACAGGCTTGGGATGGACTGTTTTTT CASSPGQAWDGLFF
TRBJ2-3 TRBV5-8 NA NA TGTGCCAGCAGCTCCGGATATGGAGCTACAGATACGCAGTATTTT CASSSGYGATDTQYF
TRBJ1-3 TRBV7-2 NA TRBD1 TGTGCCAGCAGCCCACAGGGGCGACTCTCTGGAAACACCATATATTTT CASSPQGRLSGNTIYF
TRBJ2-7 TRBV5-1 NA TRBD2 TGCGCCAGCAGCTTGGTAGCGGGAAAAAACTACGAGCAGTACTTC CASSLVAGKNYEQYF
TRBJ2-7 TRBV27 medium-sized TRBD1 TGTGCCAGCAGTCCCCGAAGCGGACAGGACCCCCCAGAGTACTTC CASSPRSGQDPPEYF
TRBJ1-2 TRBV4-2 NA TRBD1 TGTGCCAGCAGCCAAGGACAGGGGGTGGAAGGCTACACCTTC CASSQGQGVEGYTF
TRBJ1-3 TRBV19 NA NA TGTGCCAGTTGCCGAAGCCACTCTGGAAACACCATATATTTT CASCRSHSGNTIYF
TRBJ2-7 TRBV19 NA NA TGTGCCACCTCACTCCAAACAGGGACCTCCTACGAGCAGTACTTC CATSLQTGTSYEQYF
TRBJ1-2 TRBV6-6 NA NA TGTGCCAGCAGTACAGGGTCGAACTATGGCTACACCTTC CASSTGSNYGYTF
TRBJ1-1 TRBV18 once NA TGTGCCAGCTCCCGGTCAAGCCTGACTGGCACTGAAGCTTTCTTT CASSRSSLTGTEAFF
TRBJ1-2 TRBV7-9 NA NA TGTGCCAGCAGCAATACGCAGGGACTTGGGGGCTACACCTTC CASSNTQGLGGYTF
TRBJ2-1 TRBV20-1 NA NA TGCAGTGCTGCTACCTACAATGAGCAGTTCTTC CSAATYNEQFF
TRBJ2-7 TRBV6-2/TRBV6-3 NA TRBD1 TGTGCCAGCAGCCCGGACAGGGCTTACGAGCAGTACTTC CASSPDRAYEQYF
TRBJ2-7 TRBV4-3 NA TRBD1 TGCGCCAGCAGCCAAGGACAGGGTGAACCCTACGAGCAGTACTTC CASSQGQGEPYEQYF
TRBJ2-7 TRBV11-1 NA TRBD2 TGTGCCAGCAGTCGACTAGCGGGACCTGCCTACGAGCAGTACTTC CASSRLAGPAYEQYF
TRBJ2-1 TRBV6-1 NA TRBD2 TGTGCCAGCAGTGCCCCCGGGACTAGCGGGTTAAATGAGCAGTTCTTC CASSAPGTSGLNEQFF
TRBJ1-2 TRBV5-1 NA TRBD1 TGCGCCAGCAAGACAGGGCCGATTGTTAACTATGGCTACACCTTC CASKTGPIVNYGYTF
TRBJ1-5 TRBV7-2 NA NA TGTGCCAGCAGCCTAATAGGGGGAACCAATCAGCCCCAGCATTTT CASSLIGGTNQPQHF
TRBJ2-1 TRBV5-4 NA NA TGTGCCAGCAGCCGGGGGCTAGCGGAGAGCTCCTACAATGAGCAGTTCTTC CASSRGLAESSYNEQFF
TRBJ1-2 TRBV6-5 NA TRBD1 TGTGCCAGCAGTTACACAGGGGGAAAGGACTATGGCTACACCTTC CASSYTGGKDYGYTF
TRBJ2-2 TRBV15 NA TRBD1 TGTGCCACCAGCAGAGTGCTCGGGACAGTGAACACCGGGGAGCTGTTTTTT CATSRVLGTVNTGELFF
TRBJ1-5 TRBV2 NA NA TGTGCCAGCAGTGAGTCCAGGGGCAATCAGCCCCAGCATTTT CASSESRGNQPQHF
TRBJ1-5 TRBV5-6 NA NA TGTGCCAGCAGCCTGACAGAACAACAGCCCCAGCATTTT CASSLTEQQPQHF
TRBJ1-2 TRBV28 NA NA TGTGCCAGCAGTTTACGTCGGGGGGTAGGCTACACCTTC CASSLRRGVGYTF
TRBJ1-2 TRBV7-8 NA TRBD1 TGTGCCAGCAGCTTCGCCGGGACAGGGCACTATGGCTACACCTTC CASSFAGTGHYGYTF
TRBJ2-3 TRBV11-1 NA TRBD1 TGTGCCAGCAGACAGGGGGTGTGGGGCCGCACAGATACGCAGTATTTT CASRQGVWGRTDTQYF